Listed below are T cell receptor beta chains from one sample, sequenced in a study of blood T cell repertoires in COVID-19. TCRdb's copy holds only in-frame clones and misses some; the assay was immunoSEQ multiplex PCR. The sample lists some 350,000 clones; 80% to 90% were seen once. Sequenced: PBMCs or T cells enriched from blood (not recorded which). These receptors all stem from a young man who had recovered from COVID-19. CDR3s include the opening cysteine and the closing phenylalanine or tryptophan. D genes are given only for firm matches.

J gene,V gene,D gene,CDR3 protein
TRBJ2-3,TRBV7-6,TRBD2,CASSPLGLAGGTDTQYF
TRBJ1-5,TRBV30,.,CAWSSAGDQPQHF
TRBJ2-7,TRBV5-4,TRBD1,CASSTRQGADYEQYF
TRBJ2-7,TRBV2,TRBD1,CAIFGATGTNSAYEQYF
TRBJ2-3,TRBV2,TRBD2,CASSDSGGFGTDTQYF
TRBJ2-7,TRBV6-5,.,CASDAGAYEQYF
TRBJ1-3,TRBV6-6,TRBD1,CASSSTGDGNTIYF
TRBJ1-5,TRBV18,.,CASSPQGSNQPQHF
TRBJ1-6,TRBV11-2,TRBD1,CASSQGQDNSPLHF
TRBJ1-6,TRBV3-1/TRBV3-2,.,CASSLVGRESPLHF
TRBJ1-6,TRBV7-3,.,CASSSGWPSNSPLHF
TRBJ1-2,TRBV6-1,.,CASSARSLVGYTF
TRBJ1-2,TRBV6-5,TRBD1,CASSPGPGGLDGYTF
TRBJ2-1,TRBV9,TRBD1,CASSVWHRGRDNEQFF
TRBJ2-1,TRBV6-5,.,CASSYSIVAGSEQFF
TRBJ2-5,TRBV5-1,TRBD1,CASRLTGEETQYF
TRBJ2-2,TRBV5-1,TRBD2,CASSLTPSGVNTGELFF
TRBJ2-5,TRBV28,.,CASSWSPGVETQYF
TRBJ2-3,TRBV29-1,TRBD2,CSAPPGAGGHTDTQYF
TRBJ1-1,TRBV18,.,CASSPISGMKPEAFF
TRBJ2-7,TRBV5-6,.,CASSLTAGTYEQYF
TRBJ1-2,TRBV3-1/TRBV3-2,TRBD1,CASSQVLTGGRYGYTF
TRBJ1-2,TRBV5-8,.,CASSLSVRGSYGYTF
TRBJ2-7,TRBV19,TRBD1,CASSVTGTGGFYEQYF
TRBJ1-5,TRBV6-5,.,CASSTNRETRQPQHF
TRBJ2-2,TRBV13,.,CASSPISSGGELFF
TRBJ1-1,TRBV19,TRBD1,CASSIRDRGPNTEAFF
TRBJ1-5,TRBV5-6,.,CASTQGGGRYQPQHF
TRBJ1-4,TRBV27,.,CASSSPGTTEKLFF
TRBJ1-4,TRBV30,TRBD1,CAWSRGGLRGEKLFF
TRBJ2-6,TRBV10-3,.,CAISESEGRAFTGANVLTF
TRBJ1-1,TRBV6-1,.,CASSETLRGSEAFF